This T cell receptor beta chain was captured by sequencing in a study of T cell responses to AZD1222 COVID-19 vaccine. Turning to the study itself: Samples with a second dose at about 4 or about 12 weeks were pooled together. Study-wide points: Receipt of two AZD1222 doses was followed by a rise in Spike-specific TCR breadth and depth. Repertoire collection took place solely once the T cell response had peaked.

TCRdb keeps only in-frame clones here, not all; method: immunoSEQ multiplex PCR. Altogether approximately 100,000 clones are present, 90% being singletons, with the ten largest covering 1.3%. A note on this clone: The antigen remains undetermined.

Germline V CDR1 and CDR2: SNHLY, FYNNEI. This CDR3 region has 16 residues. Losses at the gene ends were 6 bases for V and 7 bases for J; bases not matched to a gene: 13. The genes are TRBV2 and TRBJ2-7, with 12 nucleotides matching TRBD2. The receptor's source is an adult in good health. Sequencing used peripheral blood, obtained on day 0 of AZD1222 vaccination. CDR3 nucleotide sequence: TGTGCCAGCAGACCTACCCGACTAGCGGGGGACCTAGAGCAGTACTTC. Translating gives CASRPTRLAGDLEQYF.